In this sample, the clone carrying this TCR beta chain turned up many times. The antigen is unknown. The sample belongs to a study of early T cells in non-severe SARS-CoV-2 infection. Study background: Alpha and beta chains were unpaired, from unsorted whole-blood bulk RNA. Whole-study results and caveats: Anti-spike CD8 responses were favored by VDJdb matching, which missed private and CD4 specificities.

The V and J ends lost 5 bases and 13 bases respectively, with 9 bases between them. CDR3 length equals 11 residues. In germline, CDR1 is SEHNR, CDR2 FQNEAQ (reference sequence). As part of library construction, unique molecular identifiers were attached to individual cDNA molecules. From the 5' RACE reads, TCRdb called clonotypes with MiXCR, one entry per CDR3 protein. The repertoire holds 43,000 or so distinct CDR3 sequences, with 4% to 4.5% as singletons. The rearrangement joins TRBV7-9 to TRBJ1-6; a possible D gene is TRBD1 (5 bases). The source is an adult who was a healthcare worker with PCR-confirmed SARS-CoV-2 infection or an uninfected control (not recorded which). The material sequenced was whole blood. In DNA, the CDR3 is TGTGCCAGCAGCAACGGGACTCCCCTCCACTTT. This encodes CASSNGTPLHF.